Listed below are T cell receptor beta chains from one sample, sequenced in a study of cytomegalovirus exposure and HLA in healthy donors. Produced via immunoSEQ multiplex PCR; TCRdb's table is partial and in-frame only. The sample records about 270,000 clones, roughly two thirds being singletons. The specimen sequenced was PBMCs. All receptors come from a female donor in good health and CMV-seronegative. Each CDR3 is given with its conserved first and last residue. Fields, in order: V gene, J gene, clone size, D gene, CDR3 DNA, CDR3 protein. The D gene is left open where the match is weak. Not every row has a clone size; where given, it reads once, few, many or a size class.

v_call: TRBV7-8; j_call: TRBJ2-2; clone_size: .; d_call: TRBD2; cdr3_nt: TGTGCCAGCACCTCCATCCCATTAGCGGGAGTCAGCACCGGGGAGCTGTTTTTT; cdr3_aa: CASTSIPLAGVSTGELFF
v_call: TRBV29-1; j_call: TRBJ2-7; clone_size: .; d_call: .; cdr3_nt: TGCAGCGTTGAAGAGGTAGACAGCATCTACGAGCAGTACTTC; cdr3_aa: CSVEEVDSIYEQYF
v_call: TRBV28; j_call: TRBJ2-5; clone_size: .; d_call: TRBD2; cdr3_nt: TGTGCCAGCAGTTCTGGCTTAGCGGGAGGCCTCCAAGAGACCCAGTACTTC; cdr3_aa: CASSSGLAGGLQETQYF
v_call: TRBV11-2; j_call: TRBJ2-7; clone_size: .; d_call: TRBD1; cdr3_nt: TGTGCCAGCAGCCTTTCAGGGGGCGGCTTTAACGAGCAGTACTTC; cdr3_aa: CASSLSGGGFNEQYF
v_call: TRBV27; j_call: TRBJ1-5; clone_size: .; d_call: .; cdr3_nt: TGTGCCAGCAGTTATGACAGTCCTAATCAGCCCCAGCATTTT; cdr3_aa: CASSYDSPNQPQHF
v_call: TRBV27; j_call: TRBJ2-5; clone_size: few; d_call: TRBD1; cdr3_nt: TGTGCCAGCAGTGCTCGACAGGGGGTGGAGACCCAGTACTTC; cdr3_aa: CASSARQGVETQYF
v_call: TRBV10-3; j_call: TRBJ1-1; clone_size: .; d_call: .; cdr3_nt: TGTGCCATCAGTGGGTCCGTATTGGGGACTGATGAAGCTTTCTTT; cdr3_aa: CAISGSVLGTDEAFF
v_call: TRBV5-5; j_call: TRBJ2-7; clone_size: .; d_call: TRBD2; cdr3_nt: TGTGCCAGCAGCTTGTGGCTAGCGGGGCACGAGCAGTACTTC; cdr3_aa: CASSLWLAGHEQYF
v_call: TRBV15; j_call: TRBJ1-1; clone_size: .; d_call: .; cdr3_nt: TGTGCCACCAGCAGAGATCCGAGGGGGACGAACACTGAAGCTTTCTTT; cdr3_aa: CATSRDPRGTNTEAFF
v_call: TRBV5-1; j_call: TRBJ1-1; clone_size: .; d_call: .; cdr3_nt: TGCGCCAGCAGCTTGGCCGGGTACACTGAAGCTTTCTTT; cdr3_aa: CASSLAGYTEAFF
v_call: TRBV19; j_call: TRBJ2-1; clone_size: .; d_call: .; cdr3_nt: TGTGCCAGTAGTATAGGAGATGAGCAGTTCTTC; cdr3_aa: CASSIGDEQFF
v_call: TRBV4-2; j_call: TRBJ1-4; clone_size: once; d_call: .; cdr3_nt: TGTGCCAGCAGCCAATCGGAGGGGCGCCTTGGTGAAAAACTGTTTTTT; cdr3_aa: CASSQSEGRLGEKLFF
v_call: TRBV27; j_call: TRBJ2-7; clone_size: .; d_call: TRBD1; cdr3_nt: TGTGCCAGCAGTATGGACAGGGGAAGCGAGCAGTACTTC; cdr3_aa: CASSMDRGSEQYF
v_call: TRBV4-2; j_call: TRBJ2-6; clone_size: once; d_call: .; cdr3_nt: TGTGCCAGCAGCCAAGTCGGGGATCCCCGGGCCAACGTCCTGACTTTC; cdr3_aa: CASSQVGDPRANVLTF
v_call: TRBV19; j_call: TRBJ2-7; clone_size: few; d_call: TRBD1; cdr3_nt: TGTGCCAGTAGGACCACGGGACAGGGTTTTTACGAGCAGTACTTC; cdr3_aa: CASRTTGQGFYEQYF
v_call: TRBV10-1; j_call: TRBJ2-2; clone_size: once; d_call: TRBD1; cdr3_nt: TGCGCCAGCAGTGAGGCAGGGGGGAACACCGGGGAGCTGTTTTTT; cdr3_aa: CASSEAGGNTGELFF
v_call: TRBV18; j_call: TRBJ1-4; clone_size: .; d_call: .; cdr3_nt: TGTGCCAGCTCATCCCTGTTCCCTACTAATGAAAAACTGTTTTTT; cdr3_aa: CASSSLFPTNEKLFF
v_call: TRBV11-2; j_call: TRBJ2-7; clone_size: .; d_call: .; cdr3_nt: TGTGCCAGCAGCTTAGTAGCGACCTACGAGCAGTACTTC; cdr3_aa: CASSLVATYEQYF
v_call: TRBV5-1; j_call: TRBJ1-2; clone_size: once; d_call: .; cdr3_nt: TGCGCCAGCAGCTTGATGGAGGGAAGCGACTATGGCTACACCTTC; cdr3_aa: CASSLMEGSDYGYTF
v_call: TRBV18; j_call: TRBJ2-1; clone_size: .; d_call: .; cdr3_nt: TGTGCCAGCTCACCCTGGGCGGGGTCAACCTACAATGAGCAGTTCTTC; cdr3_aa: CASSPWAGSTYNEQFF
v_call: TRBV7-6; j_call: TRBJ2-7; clone_size: .; d_call: TRBD2; cdr3_nt: TGTGCCAGCAGCTTAGAACCCGACGCGGGAGGGGACGAGCAGTACTTC; cdr3_aa: CASSLEPDAGGDEQYF
v_call: TRBV30; j_call: TRBJ1-6; clone_size: .; d_call: .; cdr3_nt: TGTGCCTGGACAGCGGGGAGGAATTCACCCCTCCACTTT; cdr3_aa: CAWTAGRNSPLHF
v_call: TRBV11-3; j_call: TRBJ1-2; clone_size: few; d_call: TRBD1; cdr3_nt: TGTGCCAGCAGCTTACTGACAGGGGGTTATGACTATGGCTACACCTTC; cdr3_aa: CASSLLTGGYDYGYTF
v_call: TRBV6-5; j_call: TRBJ2-7; clone_size: .; d_call: .; cdr3_nt: TGTGCCAGCAGCTCGACTCAGGGTTACGAGCAGTACTTC; cdr3_aa: CASSSTQGYEQYF
v_call: TRBV7-2; j_call: TRBJ2-7; clone_size: .; d_call: .; cdr3_nt: TGTGCCAGCAGCTTAGCTATCGCAGGGATTCCCTACGAGCAGTACTTC; cdr3_aa: CASSLAIAGIPYEQYF
v_call: TRBV14; j_call: TRBJ1-2; clone_size: .; d_call: TRBD1; cdr3_nt: TGTGCCAGCAGCCTCCCAAGGTGGCAGGGGGGAGGCTACACCTTC; cdr3_aa: CASSLPRWQGGGYTF
v_call: TRBV12-1; j_call: TRBJ1-4; clone_size: .; d_call: .; cdr3_nt: TGTGCCAGCAGCCGGAGGCGGGCCCCGAACTCTGCAACTAATGAAAAACTGTTTTTT; cdr3_aa: CASSRRRAPNSATNEKLFF
v_call: TRBV7-9; j_call: TRBJ2-7; clone_size: .; d_call: TRBD2; cdr3_nt: TGTGCCAGCAGCTTAGGACTAGCGGGAGGACTAACCCCCGAGCAGTACTTC; cdr3_aa: CASSLGLAGGLTPEQYF
v_call: TRBV11-1; j_call: TRBJ2-2; clone_size: once; d_call: .; cdr3_nt: TGTGCCAGCAGCTTATGGACCGACAGAACCGGGGAGCTGTTTTTT; cdr3_aa: CASSLWTDRTGELFF
v_call: TRBV5-1; j_call: TRBJ1-4; clone_size: few; d_call: .; cdr3_nt: TGCGCCAGCAGCTCCGGACAGTATAATGAAAAACTGTTTTTT; cdr3_aa: CASSSGQYNEKLFF
v_call: TRBV27; j_call: TRBJ2-7; clone_size: few; d_call: TRBD2; cdr3_nt: TGTGCCAGCAGTCAGACTAGCCGGGGACCATACTACGAGCAGTACTTC; cdr3_aa: CASSQTSRGPYYEQYF